This T cell receptor beta chain was retrieved from a study of blood T cell repertoires in COVID-19. Study information: Material from acute and convalescent COVID-19 was sourced from the United States, Italy and Spain.

Germline CDR1 is MNHEY and CDR2 is SVGAGI. V was clipped by 7 bases and J by 1 base, with 13 bases between them. CDR3 length: 14 amino acids. In the authors' workflow: Reference gene primer amplification gave estimated nucleated cell counts. Here immunoSEQ multiplex PCR was the method, and the copy in TCRdb shows in-frame clones only, minus some. V, J and clone size are those of that table, while D and trimming were read from the DNA. The profile shows 55,000 to 75,000 clones, about 80% of them singletons. The sequence derives from an elderly man with COVID-19, enrolled during active disease. The V gene is TRBV6-5, the J gene TRBJ1-1, with D maybe TRBD1 (6 bases). The specimen was peripheral blood. The DNA for the CDR3 is TGTGCCAGCACCTTACCACAGGGGAACACTGAAGCTTTCTTT. Its translation: CASTLPQGNTEAFF.